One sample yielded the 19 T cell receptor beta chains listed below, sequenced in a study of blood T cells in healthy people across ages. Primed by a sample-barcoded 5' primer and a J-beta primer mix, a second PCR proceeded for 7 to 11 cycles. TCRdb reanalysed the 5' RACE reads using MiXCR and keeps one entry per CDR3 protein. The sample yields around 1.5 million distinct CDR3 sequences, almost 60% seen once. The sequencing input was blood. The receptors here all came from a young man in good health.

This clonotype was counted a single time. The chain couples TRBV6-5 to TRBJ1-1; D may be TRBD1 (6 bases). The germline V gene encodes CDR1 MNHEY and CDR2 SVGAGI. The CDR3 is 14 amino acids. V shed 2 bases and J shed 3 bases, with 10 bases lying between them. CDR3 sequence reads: CASSYGGRYTEAFF. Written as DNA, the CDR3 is TGTGCCAGCAGTTACGGGGGGCGATACACTGAAGCTTTCTTT.

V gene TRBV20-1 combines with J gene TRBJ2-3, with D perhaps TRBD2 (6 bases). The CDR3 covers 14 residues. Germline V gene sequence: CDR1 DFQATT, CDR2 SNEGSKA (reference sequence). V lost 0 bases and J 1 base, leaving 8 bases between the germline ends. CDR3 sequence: CSARDASGTDTQYF. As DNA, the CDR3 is TGCAGTGCTAGAGATGCTAGCGGCACAGATACGCAGTATTTT.

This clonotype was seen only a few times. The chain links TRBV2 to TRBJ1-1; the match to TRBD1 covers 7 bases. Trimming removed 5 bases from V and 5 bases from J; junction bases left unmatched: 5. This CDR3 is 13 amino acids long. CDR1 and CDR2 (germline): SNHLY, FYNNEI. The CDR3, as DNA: TGTGCCAGCAGTCGACAGGGAAGGACTGAAGCTTTCTTT. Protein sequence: CASSRQGRTEAFF.

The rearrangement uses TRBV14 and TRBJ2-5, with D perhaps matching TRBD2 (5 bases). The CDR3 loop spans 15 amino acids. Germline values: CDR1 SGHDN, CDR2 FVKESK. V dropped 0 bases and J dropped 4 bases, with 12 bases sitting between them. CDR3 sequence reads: CASSQDRTLGETQYF. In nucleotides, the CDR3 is TGTGCCAGCAGCCAAGACCGGACTCTAGGAGAGACCCAGTACTTC.

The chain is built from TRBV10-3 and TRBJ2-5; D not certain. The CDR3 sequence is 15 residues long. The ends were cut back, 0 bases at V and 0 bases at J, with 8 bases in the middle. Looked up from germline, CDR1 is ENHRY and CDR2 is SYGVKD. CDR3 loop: CAISESVAYQETQYF. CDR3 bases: TGTGCCATCAGTGAGTCGGTGGCTTACCAAGAGACCCAGTACTTC.

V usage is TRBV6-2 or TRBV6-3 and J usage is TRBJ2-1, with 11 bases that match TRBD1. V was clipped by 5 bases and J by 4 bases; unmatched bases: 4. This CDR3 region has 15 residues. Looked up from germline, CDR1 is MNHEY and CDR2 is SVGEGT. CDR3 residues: CASSRRDRGYNEQFF. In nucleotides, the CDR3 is TGTGCCAGCAGTCGCCGGGACAGGGGGTACAATGAGCAGTTCTTC.

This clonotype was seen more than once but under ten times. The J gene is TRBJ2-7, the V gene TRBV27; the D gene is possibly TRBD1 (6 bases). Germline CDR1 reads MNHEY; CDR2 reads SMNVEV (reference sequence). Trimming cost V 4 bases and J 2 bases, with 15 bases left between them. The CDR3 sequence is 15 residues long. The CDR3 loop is CASSSHRVGAYEQYF. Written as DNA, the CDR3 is TGTGCCAGCAGTTCCCACAGGGTCGGGGCCTACGAGCAGTACTTC.

The CDR3 DNA follows: TGCAGTGCTATACAGGATAATTATGGCTACACCTTC. This translates into CSAIQDNYGYTF. The chain carries TRBV20-1 and TRBJ1-2; D perhaps matches TRBD1 (5 bases). Germline CDR1 and CDR2: DFQATT and SNEGSKA (reference sequence). CDR3 length: 12 amino acids. Trimming cost V 4 bases and J 5 bases, with 11 bases left between them.

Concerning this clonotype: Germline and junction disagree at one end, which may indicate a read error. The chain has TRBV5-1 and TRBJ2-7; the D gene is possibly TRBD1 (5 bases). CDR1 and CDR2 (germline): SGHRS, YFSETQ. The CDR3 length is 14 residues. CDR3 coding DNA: TGTGCCAGCAGCTTAGATCCAGGGACCTACGAGCAGTACTTC. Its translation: CASSLDPGTYEQYF. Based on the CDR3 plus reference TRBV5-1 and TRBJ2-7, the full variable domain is KAGVTQTPRYLIKTRGQQVTLSCSPISGHRSVSWYQQTPGQGLQFLFEYFSETQRNKGNFPGRFSGRQFSNSRSEMNVSTLELGDSALYLCASSLDPGTYEQYFGPGTRLTVT.

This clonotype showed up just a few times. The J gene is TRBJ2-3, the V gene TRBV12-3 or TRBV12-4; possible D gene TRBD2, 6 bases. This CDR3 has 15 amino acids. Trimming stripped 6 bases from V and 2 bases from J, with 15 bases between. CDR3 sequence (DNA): TGTGCCAGCAGGAGCTTGGCGGGGTTCACAGATACGCAGTATTTT. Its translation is CASRSLAGFTDTQYF.

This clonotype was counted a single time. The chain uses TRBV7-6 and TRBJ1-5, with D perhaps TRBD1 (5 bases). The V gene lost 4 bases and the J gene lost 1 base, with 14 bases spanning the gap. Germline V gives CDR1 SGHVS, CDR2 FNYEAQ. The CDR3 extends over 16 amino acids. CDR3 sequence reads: CASSSEAWGSNQPQHF. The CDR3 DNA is TGTGCCAGCAGCTCCGAGGCGTGGGGGAGCAATCAGCCCCAGCATTTT.

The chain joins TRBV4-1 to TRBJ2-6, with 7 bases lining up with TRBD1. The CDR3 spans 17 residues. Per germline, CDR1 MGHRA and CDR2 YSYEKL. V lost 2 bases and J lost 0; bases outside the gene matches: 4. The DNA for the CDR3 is TGCGCCAGCAGCCAACCGGGACAGAACTCTGGGGCCAACGTCCTGACTTTC. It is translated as CASSQPGQNSGANVLTF.

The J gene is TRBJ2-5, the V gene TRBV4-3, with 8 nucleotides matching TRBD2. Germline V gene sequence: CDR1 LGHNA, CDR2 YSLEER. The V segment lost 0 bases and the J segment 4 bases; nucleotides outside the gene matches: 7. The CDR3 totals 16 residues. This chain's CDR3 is CASSQDDGGAGETQYF. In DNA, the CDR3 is TGCGCCAGCAGCCAAGATGACGGGGGGGCCGGAGAGACCCAGTACTTC.

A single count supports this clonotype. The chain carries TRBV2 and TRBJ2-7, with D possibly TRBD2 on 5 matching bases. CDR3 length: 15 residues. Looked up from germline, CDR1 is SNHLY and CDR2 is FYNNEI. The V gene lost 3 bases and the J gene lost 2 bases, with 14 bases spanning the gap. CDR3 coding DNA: TGTGCCAGCAGTGACACGGACGAGGGCACCTACGAGCAGTACTTC. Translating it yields CASSDTDEGTYEQYF. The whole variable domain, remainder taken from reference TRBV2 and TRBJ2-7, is EPEVTQTPSHQVTQMGQEVILRCVPISNHLYFYWYRQILGQKVEFLVSFYNNEISEKSEIFDDQFSVERPDGSNFTLKIRSTKLEDSAMYFCASSDTDEGTYEQYFGPGTRLTVT.

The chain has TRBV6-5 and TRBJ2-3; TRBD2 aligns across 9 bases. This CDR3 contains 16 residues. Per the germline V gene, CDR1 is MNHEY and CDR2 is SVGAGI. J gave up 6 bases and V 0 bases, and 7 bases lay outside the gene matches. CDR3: CASSYSMGGGVDTQYF. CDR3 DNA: TGTGCCAGCAGTTACTCGATGGGCGGGGGGGTGGATACGCAGTATTTT.

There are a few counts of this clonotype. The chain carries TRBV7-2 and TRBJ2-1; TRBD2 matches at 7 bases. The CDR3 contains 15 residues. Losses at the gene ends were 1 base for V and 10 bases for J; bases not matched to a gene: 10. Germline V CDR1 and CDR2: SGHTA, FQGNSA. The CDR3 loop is CASSLVREAPWEQFF. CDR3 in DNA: TGTGCCAGCAGCTTAGTCCGGGAGGCCCCCTGGGAGCAGTTCTTC.

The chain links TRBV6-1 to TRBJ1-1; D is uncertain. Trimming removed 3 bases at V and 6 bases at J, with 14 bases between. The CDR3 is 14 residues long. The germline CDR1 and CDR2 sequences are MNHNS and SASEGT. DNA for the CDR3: TGTGCCAGCAGTGAGGCGGGAGGAAACTCTGAAGCTTTCTTT. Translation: CASSEAGGNSEAFF.

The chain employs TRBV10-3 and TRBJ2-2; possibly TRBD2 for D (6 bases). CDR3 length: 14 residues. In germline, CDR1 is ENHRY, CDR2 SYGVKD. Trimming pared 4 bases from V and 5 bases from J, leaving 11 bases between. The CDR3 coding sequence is TGTGCCATCAGTGGATCGGGGGATACCGGGGAGCTGTTTTTT. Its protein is CAISGSGDTGELFF.

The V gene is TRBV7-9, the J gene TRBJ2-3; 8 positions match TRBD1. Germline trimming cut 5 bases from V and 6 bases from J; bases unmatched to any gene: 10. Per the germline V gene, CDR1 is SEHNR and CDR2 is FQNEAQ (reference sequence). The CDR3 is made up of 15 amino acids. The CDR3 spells CASSPPQGARDTQYF. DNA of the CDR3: TGTGCCAGCAGCCCTCCTCAGGGGGCTAGGGATACGCAGTATTTT.